The entry below describes one TCR beta chain. Its antigen target is currently unknown. No base quality values were provided; no much bigger clone lies one nucleotide off. This sample was taken from a study of blood T cell repertoires in COVID-19 (dated by TCRdb to the early 2020s). General notes on the study: Collaborator samples came from the United States, Italy and Spain and covered acute and convalescent phases of COVID-19. Samples were obtained from the ongoing ImmuneRACE study (first 160 participants) and from 1,254 subjects provided by 6 global collaborators. Deeply sampled blood TCRbeta repertoires from subjects exposed to, actively infected with, or recovered from COVID-19 were included in the dataset. Where HLA class I and class II types were available, the types were taken from metadata supplied by the sample provider, not from assay-based typing. The prospective study material was composed of cDNA or gDNA derived from T cells, B-cell-depleted T cells, or PBMCs. Sample metadata almost always included a de-identified subject ID, COVID-19 status, age in years and sex. The repertoires were released in a freely available public database intended as a resource for research on the immune response to SARS-CoV-2. Broader findings and caveats from the paper: The amount of clinical and demographic metadata varied by source and participant and was provided uncurated.

In the germline V gene, CDR1 corresponds to SGDLS and CDR2 to YYNGEE. Measured from the cysteine to the phenylalanine, the CDR3 is 15 residues long. Of all the DNA, just the CDR3 is kept, 45 bases in frame from base 1. V is cut back by 0 bases and J by 8 bases, with 8 bases in the junction unmatched. Participants in the prospective study were enrolled through a virtual design, were aged roughly 18 to 100 years, and lived in approximately 25 United States geographic areas. Cohort assignment in the prospective study relied on participant-reported clinical history from a screening survey and a study questionnaire. Each participant in the prospective study had whole blood, serum and a nasopharyngeal or oropharyngeal swab collected by mobile phlebotomists. Participants in the prospective study had the option to provide additional blood draws and questionnaires over a roughly 2-month period. Before DNA extraction, prospective study blood samples were shipped either frozen or at room temperature.

The immunoSEQ Assay, a bias-controlled multiplex PCR, was used to amplify TCRbeta CDR3 regions from genomic DNA. The authors' analysis ran thus. The number of nucleated cells in each sample was estimated from the amplification of reference gene primers within the assay. Sequence reads were collapsed and filtered to measure the absolute abundance of every unique TCRbeta CDR3 rearrangement. For each sample, productive Simpson clonality was calculated as the square root of Simpson's diversity index across productive rearrangements. This immuneACCESS table, as held by TCRdb, lists in-frame sequences with V and J called but not all clones. Of the missing ones, under half trace to an unresolved V gene in checked studies; the others have no known cause. The V and J calls and clone size come from that table; D and trimming were worked out from the DNA. The sample table shows approximately 250,000 clones, and 65% to 90% are seen once. The leading ten clones occupy 8.5% to 9.5% of the sample.

This receptor chain uses TRBV9 and TRBJ1-2, and TRBD1 aligns with 9 junction nucleotides. The sample comprised PBMCs or T cells enriched from blood (not recorded which). This receptor was obtained from a woman in her 50s with acute COVID-19. The DNA reads as follows: TGTGCCAGCAGCGTAGAAAGGGGGGGACAGGGAGGCTACACCTTC. Its translation is CASSVERGGQGGYTF.